This T cell receptor beta chain was captured by sequencing in a study of T cells in tumors after PD-1 blockade. Whole-study context: Prior checkpoint blockade, systemic immunosuppressant use, or anti-cancer therapy within 4 weeks excluded patients. During anti-PD-1 treatment, some patients continued daily vismodegib 150 mg.

General study results and limits: Around 45% of tumor TCR clonotypes were also found in blood.

The data were produced by immunoSEQ multiplex PCR, yet TCRdb's version contains in-frame clones alone and is incomplete. The repertoire holds approximately 13,000 clones, with roughly 80% as singletons. After removal of 9 bases from V and 2 bases from J, the junction contained 2 bases not matched to a gene. Germline CDR1 is KGHDR and CDR2 is SFDVKD. The CDR3 is 13 amino acids. As concerns this clone: The antigen is unknown.

This chain joins TRBV24-1 and TRBJ1-5, with 8 nucleotides matching TRBD1. Material: PBMCs, obtained after anti-PD-1 treatment. The source of this sequence is a human donor with basal cell carcinoma. CDR3 nucleotides: TGTGCCACCGGGACAGGAGGCAATCAGCCCCAGCATTTT. Protein: CATGTGGNQPQHF.